The next 10 T cell receptor beta chains were all read from a single sample in a study of Ad26.COV2.S vaccination and SARS-CoV-2 variants. Sequenced by immunoSEQ multiplex PCR; TCRdb stores in-frame clones only, minus some. The repertoire has nearly 400,000 clones, around 89% of them found once; the top ten carry 1.5% to 2%. The treatment here: some 20 received Ad26.COV2.S at low or high dose, single or two shots; several received placebo; per-sample allocation not given. Sampling happened 63 days after the first vaccine or placebo injection. Sequenced material: peripheral blood, taken in a trial of Ad26.COV2.S vaccine versus placebo. The receptors were sampled from a person between 18 and 59 years old who received the Ad26.COV2.S COVID-19 vaccine or a placebo.

J is TRBJ2-7 and V is TRBV27; no firm D call. There are 12 residues in the CDR3. V was pared by 3 bases and J by 4 bases, with 7 bases between. Germline V CDR1 and CDR2: MNHEY, SMNVEV (reference sequence). In DNA form, the CDR3 reads TGTGCCAGCAGTTTTTTGGGGTACGAGCAGTACTTC. Residues: CASSFLGYEQYF.

This clone was seen a single time. The V and J genes are TRBV6-1 and TRBJ2-1; 10 nucleotides match TRBD1. The CDR3 is 15 residues long. Germline CDR1 MNHNS, CDR2 SASEGT. V lost 0 bases, J lost 10 bases, and 6 bases stayed unmatched. CDR3 loop: CASSEARQGAGEQFF. The DNA for the CDR3 is TGTGCCAGCAGTGAAGCCAGACAGGGGGCGGGGGAGCAGTTCTTC.

The chain couples TRBV7-2 to TRBJ2-3, with 11 nucleotides matching TRBD2. The V gene end was trimmed by 3 bases and the J gene end by 4 bases; junction bases not matched to a gene: 6. The CDR3 is 16 residues long. Per the germline V gene, CDR1 is SGHTA and CDR2 is FQGNSA. The CDR3 reads CASSFMLAGGSDTQYF. The CDR3 DNA follows: TGTGCCAGCAGCTTCATGCTAGCGGGAGGTTCAGATACGCAGTATTTT.

The V gene is TRBV2, the J gene TRBJ1-2; no clear D. In germline, CDR1 is SNHLY, CDR2 FYNNEI. V dropped 8 bases and J dropped 8 bases, with 18 bases sitting between them. The CDR3 extends over 13 amino acids. For the CDR3, the DNA is TGTGCCAGCTCGGACTCCACAGAACAGGGCTACACCTTC. Translation: CASSDSTEQGYTF.

The chain couples TRBV7-8 to TRBJ2-2; D uncertain. V shed 1 base and J shed 0 bases, with 6 bases lying between them. The CDR3 is made up of 15 amino acids. Germline loops: CDR1 SGHVS, CDR2 FQNEAQ. CDR3 nucleotides: TGTGCCAGCAGCTTAGTTCTTGCGAACACCGGGGAGCTGTTTTTT. It specifies CASSLVLANTGELFF. Full variable domain (missing parts from reference TRBV7-8 and TRBJ2-2): GAGVSQSPRYKVAKRGQDVALRCDPISGHVSLFWYQQALGQGPEFLTYFQNEAQLDKSGLPSDRFFAERPEGSVSTLKIQRTQQEDSAVYLCASSLVLANTGELFFGEGSRLTVL.

The CDR3, as DNA: TGTGCCATCAGTGAGTCGAGGGGAGGGCCTGGGGCCAACGTCCTGACTTTC. Translation: CAISESRGGPGANVLTF. V is TRBV10-3 and J is TRBJ2-6; 7 positions match TRBD2. J gave up 2 bases and V 0 bases, and 4 bases lay outside the gene matches. Germline CDR1 ENHRY, CDR2 SYGVKD. This CDR3 region has 17 residues.

J is TRBJ2-1 and V is TRBV28; unclear D gene. The V gene's germline CDR1 is MDHEN and CDR2 SYDVKM. Trimming took off 2 bases at V and 2 bases at J, with 4 bases between the two ends. The CDR3 extends over 13 amino acids. The CDR3 nucleotides are TGTGCCAGCAGTTTAATTACCTACAATGAGCAGTTCTTC. Amino acids: CASSLITYNEQFF.

This chain connects TRBV7-2 to TRBJ2-1; 7 nucleotides agree with TRBD1. Trimming removed 2 bases from V and 7 bases from J; junction bases left unmatched: 11. The CDR3 totals 16 residues. The germline CDR1 and CDR2 sequences are SGHTA and FQGNSA. In DNA, the CDR3 is TGTGCCAGCAGCTTACAAGGTGGGACAGCGACGAATGAGCAGTTCTTC. Its protein is CASSLQGGTATNEQFF.

This clone was found once. The chain uses TRBV28 and TRBJ2-4; 8 bases are a match to TRBD2. Germline trimming cut 6 bases from V and 0 bases from J; bases unmatched to any gene: 4. The CDR3 sequence is 15 residues long. Germline V gene lookup returns CDR1 MDHEN and CDR2 SYDVKM. CDR3 sequence: CASRVSGVAKNIQYF. DNA of the CDR3: TGTGCCAGCAGAGTTAGCGGGGTAGCCAAAAACATTCAGTACTTC.

This clone was seen only once. The chain carries TRBV19 and TRBJ2-4; tentatively, D is TRBD1 or TRBD2 (6 bases each). This CDR3 has 19 amino acids. Per the germline V gene, CDR1 is LNHDA and CDR2 is SQIVND (reference sequence). Trimming cost V 3 bases and J 6 bases, with 27 bases left between them. CDR3 in DNA: TGTGCCAGTAGTATGGGGGGCAGGGTCTGGCTAGCTAGGGGAAACATTCAGTACTTC. This sequence encodes CASSMGGRVWLARGNIQYF. The full variable domain, with the rest looked up from reference TRBV19 and TRBJ2-4, is DGGITQSPKYLFRKEGQNVTLSCEQNLNHDAMYWYRQDPGQGLRLIYYSQIVNDFQKGDIAEGYSVSREKKESFPLTVTSAQKNPTAFYLCASSMGGRVWLARGNIQYFGAGTRLSVL.